This TCR beta chain was identified in a study of blood T cell repertoires in COVID-19. At the level of the study: Donors in the United States, Italy and Spain gave samples during acute or convalescent COVID-19.

The authors' processing: Nucleated cell number was recorded as an estimate derived from reference gene primer amplification. Sequencing used immunoSEQ multiplex PCR; TCRdb keeps in-frame clones, though not all of them. Clone size and the V and J calls come from that table; the DNA yielded D and trimming. The data hold approximately 150,000 clones, with about 87% observed a single time. The CDR3 consists of 13 residues. The V and J ends lost 2 bases and 2 bases respectively, with 6 bases between them. The specimen sequenced was peripheral blood. The origin of this receptor is a woman in her fifties or sixties with acute or convalescent COVID-19. The rearrangement joins TRBV12-3 or TRBV12-4 to TRBJ2-5; D is ambiguous. The CDR3 region is CASSLRRQETQYF. Here the CDR3 DNA reads TGTGCCAGCAGTTTACGGCGGCAAGAGACCCAGTACTTC.